The T cell receptor beta chain under discussion was sequenced for a study of blood T cell repertoires in COVID-19. The CDR3 covers 13 residues. The V end lost 2 bases, the J end lost 4 bases, and 6 bases lay between the germline ends. Germline V gene lookup returns CDR1 SGHDN and CDR2 FVKESK. In the study's own analysis: By means of reference gene primer amplification, nucleated cell counts were estimated. The assay was immunoSEQ multiplex PCR, and TCRdb's table has in-frame clones only and misses some. The V and J calls and clone size are taken from that table; D and trimming were inferred from the DNA. This table holds roughly 20,000 clones, 70% to 90% found once.

Sequenced sample: peripheral blood. The receptor was derived from a man aged 35 to 55 with active COVID-19. J is TRBJ2-1 and V is TRBV14; unclear D gene. The CDR3 loop reads CASSQLRYNEQFF. The DNA for the CDR3 is TGTGCCAGCAGCCAACTACGGTACAATGAGCAGTTCTTC.